Listed below are T cell receptor beta chains from one sample, sequenced in a study of cytomegalovirus exposure and HLA in healthy donors. TCRdb's copy holds only in-frame clones and misses some; the assay was immunoSEQ multiplex PCR. The table has fewer than 200,000 clones, more than 9.5% seen once; the top ten hold roughly 7.7%. Input material: PBMCs. Receptors were obtained from a man aged 45-65 years in good health and CMV-seropositive. CDR3s include the opening cysteine and the closing phenylalanine or tryptophan. The order of the fields is J gene, D gene, V gene, clone size, CDR3 DNA, CDR3 protein. A D gene is named only where the DNA matches it firmly. Clone size is given for some rows only: seen once, a few or many times, or a class if the clone is expanded.

j_gene: TRBJ1-5; d_gene: TRBD1; v_gene: TRBV6-1; abundance: .; CDR3nt: TGTGCCAGCAGTGAAGGAGGGGGCGATCAGCCCCAGCATTTT; CDR3aa: CASSEGGGDQPQHF
j_gene: TRBJ2-7; d_gene: TRBD2; v_gene: TRBV5-1; abundance: .; CDR3nt: TGCGCCAGCAGCGAGCGGGGCGCCCCCTACGAGCAGTACTTC; CDR3aa: CASSERGAPYEQYF
j_gene: TRBJ2-3; d_gene: TRBD2; v_gene: TRBV4-3; abundance: .; CDR3nt: TGCGCCAGCAGCCAAGATCTGATTACGCGAACTAGCGGGGCGAGTACGCAGTATTTT; CDR3aa: CASSQDLITRTSGASTQYF
j_gene: TRBJ1-5; d_gene: TRBD1; v_gene: TRBV5-8; abundance: few; CDR3nt: TGTGCCAGCAGCTTGCGACAGGGGGATCAGCCCCAGCATTTT; CDR3aa: CASSLRQGDQPQHF
j_gene: TRBJ2-4; d_gene: TRBD2; v_gene: TRBV7-2; abundance: .; CDR3nt: TGTGCCAGCAGCTTATTGGCTAGCGGGGTCCAAAACATTCAGTACTTC; CDR3aa: CASSLLASGVQNIQYF
j_gene: TRBJ2-1; d_gene: TRBD2; v_gene: TRBV5-1; abundance: .; CDR3nt: TGCGCCAGCAGCATTGCTTCCGGGACTAGCTTCGATGAGCAGTTCTTC; CDR3aa: CASSIASGTSFDEQFF
j_gene: TRBJ2-5; d_gene: .; v_gene: TRBV7-9; abundance: .; CDR3nt: TGTGCCAGCAGCTCCGAGGGCCTACAAGAGACCCAGTACTTC; CDR3aa: CASSSEGLQETQYF
j_gene: TRBJ2-1; d_gene: TRBD2; v_gene: TRBV11-3; abundance: few; CDR3nt: TGTGCCAGCCGACCACTAGCGGGTGGGCATGAGCAGTTCTTC; CDR3aa: CASRPLAGGHEQFF
j_gene: TRBJ2-1; d_gene: .; v_gene: TRBV6-6; abundance: few; CDR3nt: TGTGCCAGTCGATTAGACGGGAGACAGGGTACCGATGAGCAGTTCTTC; CDR3aa: CASRLDGRQGTDEQFF
j_gene: TRBJ2-5; d_gene: .; v_gene: TRBV29-1; abundance: few; CDR3nt: TGCAGCGTTGAAAGGAGACAGCAAGAGACCCAGTACTTC; CDR3aa: CSVERRQQETQYF
j_gene: TRBJ2-7; d_gene: TRBD1; v_gene: TRBV7-2; abundance: .; CDR3nt: TGTGCCAGCAGCTGGGGTGGACAGGGTTTGGGGGAGCAGTACTTC; CDR3aa: CASSWGGQGLGEQYF
j_gene: TRBJ1-2; d_gene: .; v_gene: TRBV29-1; abundance: few; CDR3nt: TGCAGCGTCTCATCCTTGGGGGGTACAGCGGACTATGGCTACACCTTC; CDR3aa: CSVSSLGGTADYGYTF
j_gene: TRBJ2-2; d_gene: TRBD1; v_gene: TRBV6-5; abundance: .; CDR3nt: TGTGCCAGCAGACTCGGACAGGGGCCCGGGGAGCTGTTTTTT; CDR3aa: CASRLGQGPGELFF
j_gene: TRBJ2-5; d_gene: TRBD2; v_gene: TRBV11-3; abundance: few; CDR3nt: TGTGCCAGCAGCTTAGTCAGCGGGGGGACCAAAGAGACCCAGTACTTC; CDR3aa: CASSLVSGGTKETQYF
j_gene: TRBJ2-3; d_gene: TRBD2; v_gene: TRBV10-3; abundance: .; CDR3nt: TGTGCCATCAGAACCCGACTAGCGGGGGGCACAGATACGCAGTATTTT; CDR3aa: CAIRTRLAGGTDTQYF
j_gene: TRBJ2-6; d_gene: TRBD1; v_gene: TRBV5-1; abundance: few; CDR3nt: TGCGCCAGCAGCCATTGGGCAGGGGGATCCGGGGCCAACGTCCTGACTTTC; CDR3aa: CASSHWAGGSGANVLTF
j_gene: TRBJ1-3; d_gene: .; v_gene: TRBV9; abundance: .; CDR3nt: TGTGCCAGCAGCATGGGGACAACTGGAAACACCATATATTTT; CDR3aa: CASSMGTTGNTIYF
j_gene: TRBJ2-7; d_gene: TRBD1; v_gene: TRBV15; abundance: few; CDR3nt: TGTGCCACCAGCGGTACTGAGGGACAGGGGTACGAGCAGTACTTC; CDR3aa: CATSGTEGQGYEQYF
j_gene: TRBJ1-4; d_gene: .; v_gene: TRBV5-6; abundance: .; CDR3nt: TGTGCCAGCAGCTCATTACAGGGAAATGAAAAACTGTTTTTT; CDR3aa: CASSSLQGNEKLFF
j_gene: TRBJ1-2; d_gene: .; v_gene: TRBV7-8; abundance: few; CDR3nt: TGTGCCAGCAGCCCAGGGCGGGGGGCGCGGGGAAACGGCTACACCTTC; CDR3aa: CASSPGRGARGNGYTF
j_gene: TRBJ1-1; d_gene: .; v_gene: TRBV7-9; abundance: few; CDR3nt: TGTGCCAGCAGCTTCTCAGGGGCCTTGACTGAAGCTTTCTTT; CDR3aa: CASSFSGALTEAFF
j_gene: TRBJ2-4; d_gene: TRBD1; v_gene: TRBV30; abundance: .; CDR3nt: TGTGCCTGGAGTGGTGACAGGGGGCGGATTGTCAAAAACATTCAGTACTTC; CDR3aa: CAWSGDRGRIVKNIQYF